The sequence of this T cell receptor beta chain was determined in a study of blood T cell repertoires in COVID-19 (dated by TCRdb to the early 2020s). For context, the study as a whole: Samples covering the acute and convalescent phases of COVID-19 were provided by collaborators in the United States, Italy and Spain. Where available, HLA class I and class II types were obtained from metadata supplied by the sample provider rather than from assay-based typing. Deeply sampled blood TCRbeta repertoires from subjects exposed to, actively infected with, or recovered from COVID-19 were included in the dataset. Samples came from the ongoing ImmuneRACE study (first 160 participants) plus 1,254 subjects from 6 global collaborators. The material from the prospective study consisted of cDNA or gDNA derived from T cells, B-cell-depleted T cells, or PBMCs. The repertoires were released in a freely available public database intended as a resource for research on the immune response to SARS-CoV-2. The sample metadata nearly always contained a de-identified subject ID, COVID-19 status, age in years and sex. General study outcomes and caveats: How much clinical and demographic metadata was included differed by source and by participant, and the metadata was provided uncurated.

Participants in the prospective study were enrolled through a virtual design, were aged about 18 to 100 years, and lived in approximately 25 United States geographic areas. In the prospective study, cohorts were assigned on the basis of participant-reported clinical history obtained from a screening survey and a study questionnaire. ImmuneRACE Cohort 3 recovered participants were defined by two consecutive negative NP/OP PCR tests, healthcare professional clearance, or symptom resolution. Each participant in the prospective study had whole blood, serum and a nasopharyngeal or oropharyngeal swab collected by mobile phlebotomists. Participants in the prospective study had the option to provide additional blood draws and questionnaires over a roughly 2-month period. Blood samples from the prospective study were shipped frozen or at room temperature prior to DNA extraction. TCRbeta CDR3 regions were amplified from genomic DNA by means of the immunoSEQ Assay, a bias-controlled multiplex PCR. The paper's data handling went like this. Nucleated cell counts per sample were estimated from amplification of reference gene primers within the assay. To quantify the absolute abundance of each unique TCRbeta CDR3 rearrangement, sequence reads were collapsed and filtered. For each sample, productive Simpson clonality was calculated as the square root of Simpson's diversity index across productive rearrangements. TCRdb provides this immuneACCESS table in a form limited to in-frame rearrangements. Some clones are lacking; in checked studies, under half of them reflect an unresolved V gene, and why the rest are absent is not known. V, J and clone size reflect that table, while D and trimming were determined from the DNA. Within this sample are 300,000 or so clones, with roughly nine tenths of them counted one time only. The ten largest make up roughly 1% of the sample.

As to this clone: Its antigen specificity is not known. The sample holds no much larger clone one base away, and base qualities are not on file.

This receptor was taken from a woman aged 25-40 years who had recovered from COVID-19. Sequenced: PBMCs or T cells enriched from blood (not recorded which).

The CDR3 region has the sequence CASSLGTSGGSSYEQYF. The DNA sequence is TGTGCCAGCAGCTTGGGGACTAGCGGGGGGAGCTCCTACGAGCAGTACTTC. The chain is encoded by TRBV7-2 joined to TRBJ2-7; the junction holds 15 bases that match TRBD2. Measured from the cysteine to the phenylalanine, the CDR3 is 17 residues long. CDR3 DNA only is kept here, 51 bases in frame from base 1. V trim: 3 bases; J trim: 0 bases; unmatched bases: 3. Via the germline V gene, CDR1 is SGHTA and CDR2 FQGNSA.